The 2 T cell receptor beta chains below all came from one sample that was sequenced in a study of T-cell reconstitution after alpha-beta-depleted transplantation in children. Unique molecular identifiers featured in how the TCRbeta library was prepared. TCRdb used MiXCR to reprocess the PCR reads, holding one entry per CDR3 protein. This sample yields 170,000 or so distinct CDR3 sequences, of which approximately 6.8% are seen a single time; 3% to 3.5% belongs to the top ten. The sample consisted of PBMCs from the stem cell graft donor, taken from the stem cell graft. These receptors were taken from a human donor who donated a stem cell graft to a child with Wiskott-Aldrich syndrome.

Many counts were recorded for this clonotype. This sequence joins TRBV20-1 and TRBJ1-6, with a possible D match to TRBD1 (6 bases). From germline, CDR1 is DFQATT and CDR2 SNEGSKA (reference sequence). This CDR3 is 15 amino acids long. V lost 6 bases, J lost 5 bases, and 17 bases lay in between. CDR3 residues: CSALTWGADNSPLHF. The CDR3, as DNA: TGCAGTGCCCTCACGTGGGGGGCGGATAATTCACCCCTCCACTTT.

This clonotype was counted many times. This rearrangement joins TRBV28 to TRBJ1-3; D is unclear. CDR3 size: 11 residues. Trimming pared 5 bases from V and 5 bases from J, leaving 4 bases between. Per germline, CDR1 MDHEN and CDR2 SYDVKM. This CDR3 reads CASSRRNTIYF. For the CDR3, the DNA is TGTGCCAGCAGTAGGAGAAACACCATATATTTT.